One and the same sample provided the 2 T cell receptor beta chains below, sequenced in a study of tumor and adjacent non-tumor tissue in lung cancer. This sample's RNA came from whole unsorted tissue. Distant lung tissue was collected more than 3 cm away from the tumor edge. The library came from three nested PCR rounds adapted from ARM-PCR protocols. TCRdb recomputed calls from the multiplex PCR reads with MiXCR, one row per CDR3 protein. The sample shows around 99,000 distinct CDR3 sequences, 62% of them seen only once. The specimen was distant non-tumor lung tissue. Receptors originate from a man in his 60s with non-small cell lung cancer.

Worth noting for this clonotype: This is likely a read error, given that the CDR3 carries no conserved phenylalanine or tryptophan at its end. J is TRBJ1-1 and V is TRBV11-1; D uncertain. The germline gives CDR1 SGHAT, CDR2 FQDESV (reference sequence). The CDR3 covers 13 residues. Trimming removed 7 bases from V and 3 bases from J, with 12 bases in between. The CDR3 sequence: CASTPSQDTEAFY. The CDR3 nucleotides are TGTGCCAGCACCCCGTCCCAGGACACTGAAGCTTTCTAT.

In the case of this clonotype: Its ends do not fully match the called genes, so a read error is possible. The rearrangement joins TRBV11-1 to TRBJ2-3; the match to TRBD1 covers 7 bases. The CDR3 contains 12 residues. Germline-derived CDR1 and CDR2 are SGHAT and FQDESV (reference sequence). The CDR3 coding sequence is TGTACCAGCAGCTTTGGGACAGATAGGCAGTATTTT. Translation: CTSSFGTDRQYF.